The 20 T cell receptor beta chains reported below all come from one sample, sequenced in a study of beta chain features in type 1 diabetes. TCRB transcripts that were expressed got sequenced, as all of the isolated RNA had been reverse transcribed. Produced via immunoSEQ multiplex PCR; TCRdb's table is partial and in-frame only. Counted here are about 470,000 clones, roughly 31% occurring once; the ten biggest clones make up about 0.065%. Source material: naive CD4+ T cells from blood. Receptor source: a man aged 18 to 29 in good health.

This clone was seen a few times. The chain joins TRBV9 to TRBJ2-6; D uncertain. The germline V gene has CDR1 SGDLS and CDR2 YYNGEE. Trimming pared 0 bases from V and 0 bases from J, leaving 13 bases between. The CDR3 loop spans 18 amino acids. CDR3 in amino acids: CASSVAHVDGSGANVLTF. The CDR3 DNA follows: TGTGCCAGCAGCGTAGCGCACGTGGACGGCTCTGGGGCCAACGTCCTGACTTTC.

This chain links TRBV30 with TRBJ1-2; D gene unclear. The V gene's germline CDR1 is GTSNPN and CDR2 SVGIG (reference sequence). The length of the CDR3 is 14 residues. Trimming cost V 0 bases and J 6 bases, with 14 bases left between them. The CDR3 sequence: CAWSVLSPGHGYTF. The CDR3 region has the DNA TGTGCCTGGAGTGTACTCTCTCCTGGGCATGGCTACACCTTC.

The J gene is TRBJ2-6, the V gene TRBV27; TRBD2 is a possible D gene (5 bases). The V gene lost 5 bases and the J gene lost 1 base, with 15 bases spanning the gap. The CDR3 runs 17 residues. Germline V CDR1 and CDR2: MNHEY, SMNVEV (reference sequence). The CDR3: CASSTSGYLSGANVLTF. CDR3 coding DNA: TGTGCCAGCAGTACATCGGGGTACCTATCTGGGGCCAACGTCCTGACTTTC. The full variable domain, in which reference TRBV27 and TRBJ2-6 provide the parts outside the CDR3, is EAQVTQNPRYLITVTGKKLTVTCSQNMNHEYMSWYRQDPGLGLRQIYYSMNVEVTDKGDVPEGYKVSRKEKRNFPLILESPSPNQTSLYFCASSTSGYLSGANVLTFGAGSRLTVL.

CDR3: CATSRELAPFYEQYF. The CDR3, as DNA: TGTGCCACCAGCAGAGAGCTAGCCCCCTTCTACGAGCAGTACTTC. The chain joins TRBV15 to TRBJ2-7; the D gene is possibly TRBD2 (5 bases). This CDR3 spans 15 amino acids. Trimming stripped 0 bases from V and 3 bases from J, with 12 bases between. CDR1 is LNHNV and CDR2 is YYDKDF in the germline V gene (reference sequence).

This clone was counted a few times. The V and J genes are TRBV30 and TRBJ1-2, with D possibly matching TRBD1 (6 bases). The CDR3 is made up of 14 amino acids. Germline-derived CDR1 and CDR2 are GTSNPN and SVGIG (reference sequence). V was shortened by 0 bases and J by 7 bases, with 15 bases between the two germline ends. CDR3 coding DNA: TGTGCCTGGAGTGTAACGTCTGGACAGTCTGGCTACACCTTC. Protein: CAWSVTSGQSGYTF.

A few counts support this clone. J is TRBJ1-1 and V is TRBV7-9; D is unclear. In germline, CDR1 is SEHNR, CDR2 FQNEAQ (reference sequence). The CDR3 has 13 amino acids. Trimming pared 0 bases from V and 5 bases from J, leaving 7 bases between. DNA for the CDR3: TGTGCCAGCAGCTTAGCAAAAACAACTGAAGCTTTCTTT. Encoded protein: CASSLAKTTEAFF.

The V and J genes are TRBV14 and TRBJ2-1, with 9 bases that match TRBD1. V lost 3 bases and J lost 5; bases outside the gene matches: 14. The CDR3 loop spans 18 amino acids. CDR1 is SGHDN and CDR2 is FVKESK in the germline V gene. The CDR3 coding sequence is TGTGCCAGCAGCCAGCACTCTCCGGGACAGGGTTCCAACAATGAGCAGTTCTTC. Encoded protein: CASSQHSPGQGSNNEQFF.

The sample holds a few counts of this clone. The CDR3 does not end in the conserved phenylalanine or tryptophan, so this is likely a read error. Because the CDR3's place on the DNA is in doubt, the DNA is left out and the CDR3 is given as listed by TCRdb. V usage is TRBV7-9 and J usage is TRBJ2-7. The CDR3 is 9 amino acids long, termini counted. Looked up from germline, CDR1 is SEHNR and CDR2 is FQNEAQ (reference sequence). CDR3 protein: CAGTSIPSS.

This chain uses TRBV28 with TRBJ2-1; D gene unclear. V shed 8 bases and J shed 8 bases, with 19 bases lying between them. Germline V gene data show CDR1 as MDHEN and CDR2 as SYDVKM. The CDR3 is made up of 14 amino acids. In DNA, the CDR3 is TGTGCCAGCGAATCTCCCCGCGCCTGGTATGAGCAGTTCTTC. Amino acids: CASESPRAWYEQFF.

V usage is TRBV30 and J usage is TRBJ2-2, with D uncertain. Germline lookup yields CDR1 GTSNPN and CDR2 SVGIG (reference sequence). The CDR3 loop spans 20 amino acids. The germline V and J ends were trimmed by 1 base and 1 base, with 25 bases remaining between them. CDR3 sequence (DNA): TGTGCCTGGAGTGCCATCTCCGGCCCAGCTTTTTGGGAGAACACCGGGGAGCTGTTTTTT. Protein: CAWSAISGPAFWENTGELFF.

This clone was counted only a few times. This sample includes further DNA sequences coding for the same CDR3. V usage is TRBV30 and J usage is TRBJ1-5, with no clear D. This CDR3 has 14 residues. V shed 0 bases and J shed 5 bases, with 11 bases lying between them. CDR1 and CDR2 (germline): GTSNPN, SVGIG (reference sequence). CDR3 sequence: CAWSVRRVDQPQHF. CDR3 bases: TGTGCCTGGAGTGTACGGAGAGTCGATCAGCCCCAGCATTTT.

V is TRBV6-1 and J is TRBJ2-1, with a possible D match to TRBD1 (6 bases). Trimming removed 2 bases at V and 7 bases at J, with 9 bases between. Germline lookup yields CDR1 MNHNS and CDR2 SASEGT. The length of the CDR3 is 13 residues. In nucleotides, the CDR3 is TGTGCCAGCAGTGAATCTAGGGGGAATGAGCAGTTCTTC. Protein sequence: CASSESRGNEQFF.

This clone showed up just a few times. The chain has TRBV7-9 and TRBJ2-2, with D possibly being TRBD2 (5 bases). The CDR3 is 16 residues long. Germline loops: CDR1 SEHNR, CDR2 FQNEAQ (reference sequence). V lost 1 base and J 1 base, leaving 10 bases between the germline ends. CDR3 sequence (DNA): TGTGCCAGCAGCTTAGGGTCTAGCCGGAACACCGGGGAGCTGTTTTTT. This encodes CASSLGSSRNTGELFF.

This clone came up a few times. V gene TRBV6-5 combines with J gene TRBJ2-7; 13 nucleotides agree with TRBD2. Per germline, CDR1 MNHEY and CDR2 SVGAGI. This CDR3 comprises 16 residues. J gave up 2 bases and V 0 bases, and 1 base lay outside the gene matches. The CDR3 here is CASSYSTSGGTYEQYF. DNA of the CDR3: TGTGCCAGCAGTTACTCGACTAGCGGGGGGACCTACGAGCAGTACTTC.

This clone occurred a few times. The genes are TRBV5-1 and TRBJ2-7; D uncertain. V lost 1 base and J 3 bases, leaving 8 bases between the germline ends. The CDR3 sequence is 13 residues long. Germline assignment: CDR1 SGHRS and CDR2 YFSETQ. The CDR3 DNA reads as TGCGCCAGCAGCTTGACTGTTAACTACGAGCAGTACTTC. This translates into CASSLTVNYEQYF.

This chain joins TRBV30 and TRBJ2-1; a possible D gene is TRBD1 (5 bases). Germline V gene sequence: CDR1 GTSNPN, CDR2 SVGIG (reference sequence). With 2 bases removed from V and 1 base from J, the gap between germline ends came to 18 bases. The CDR3 length is 17 residues. This chain's CDR3 is CAWSQSGTGGSYNEQFF. The CDR3 coding sequence is TGTGCCTGGAGTCAATCGGGCACAGGTGGTTCCTACAATGAGCAGTTCTTC.

V is TRBV27 and J is TRBJ2-7; D is possibly TRBD1 or TRBD2 (5 bases each). This CDR3 comprises 14 residues. Germline V gene lookup returns CDR1 MNHEY and CDR2 SMNVEV (reference sequence). Trimming stripped 5 bases from V and 0 bases from J, with 11 bases between. The DNA for the CDR3 is TGTGCCAGCAGTCCCGGGACGGCCTCCTACGAGCAGTACTTC. This codes for CASSPGTASYEQYF.

This chain's CDR3 is CASSVEAGHMNTEAFF. The CDR3 coding sequence is TGTGCCAGCAGCGTAGAGGCAGGACATATGAACACTGAAGCTTTCTTT. The J gene is TRBJ1-1, the V gene TRBV9, with D tentatively TRBD1 (5 bases). The V end was cut by 0 bases, the J end by 0 bases, with 12 bases between. CDR3 length equals 16 residues. The germline CDR1 and CDR2 sequences are SGDLS and YYNGEE.

The gene calls are TRBV30 and TRBJ2-5; D remains ambiguous. This CDR3 has 12 amino acids. Germline CDR1 is GTSNPN and CDR2 is SVGIG (reference sequence). Deletions cut 3 bases from V and 5 bases from J, with 10 bases between. The CDR3 is CAWSPPPETQYF. For the CDR3, the DNA is TGTGCCTGGAGCCCACCCCCGGAGACCCAGTACTTC.

This clone was picked up a small number of times. This rearrangement joins TRBV30 to TRBJ2-5; D might be TRBD1 (6 bases). Looked up from germline, CDR1 is GTSNPN and CDR2 is SVGIG (reference sequence). V was trimmed by 1 base and J by 0 bases, leaving 12 bases between them. The CDR3 is made up of 15 amino acids. CDR3 sequence reads: CAWSEGQGNQETQYF. CDR3 sequence (DNA): TGTGCCTGGAGTGAGGGGCAGGGGAACCAAGAGACCCAGTACTTC. Based on the CDR3 plus reference TRBV30 and TRBJ2-5, the full variable domain is SQTIHQWPATLVQPVGSPLSLECTVEGTSNPNLYWYRQAAGRGLQLLFYSVGIGQISSEVPQNLSASRPQDRQFILSSKKLLLSDSGFYLCAWSEGQGNQETQYFGPGTRLLVL.